This TCR beta chain was recorded in a study of cytomegalovirus exposure and HLA in healthy donors. With respect to this clone: Its target is not known.

This CDR3 has 15 residues. The PCR was carried out with 60 Vbeta primers and 13 Jbeta primers. Produced via immunoSEQ multiplex PCR; TCRdb's table is partial and in-frame only. The sample lists 65,000 or so clones; around three quarters were seen once. Study results and caveats: Previous analysis showed most TCR beta V segments were productive about 87% or about 30% of the time.

The J gene is TRBJ1-6, the V gene TRBV21-1; the DNA was not compared with TRBD1, the D call given in the table. TRBV21-1 is flagged as a pseudogene. The source of this sequence is a woman between 40 and 50 years old in good health and CMV-seropositive. Specimen: PBMCs. The DNA for the CDR3 is TGTGCCAGCAGCAAGGGTCCAGGAACTGATTCACCCCTCCACTTT. Encoded protein: CASSKGPGTDSPLHF.